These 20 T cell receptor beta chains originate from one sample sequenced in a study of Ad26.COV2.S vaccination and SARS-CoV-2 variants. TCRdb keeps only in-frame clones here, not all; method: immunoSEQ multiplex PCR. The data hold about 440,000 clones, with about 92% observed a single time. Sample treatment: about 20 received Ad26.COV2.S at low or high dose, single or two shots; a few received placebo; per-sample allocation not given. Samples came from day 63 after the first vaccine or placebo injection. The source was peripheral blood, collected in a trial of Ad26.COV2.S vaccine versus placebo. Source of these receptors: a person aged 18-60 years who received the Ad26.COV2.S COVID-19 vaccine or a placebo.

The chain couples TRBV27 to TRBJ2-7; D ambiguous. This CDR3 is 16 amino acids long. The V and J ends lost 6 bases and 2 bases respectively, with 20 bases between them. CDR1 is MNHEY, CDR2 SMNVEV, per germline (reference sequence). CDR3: CASRPVGLVATYEQYF. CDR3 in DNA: TGTGCCAGCAGACCCGTCGGCCTAGTCGCCACCTACGAGCAGTACTTC.

The CDR3 reads CASSVQRSTDTQYF. As DNA, the CDR3 is TGTGCCAGCAGTGTTCAGCGGAGCACAGATACGCAGTATTTT. V is TRBV2 and J is TRBJ2-3; maybe TRBD2 (5 bases). The ends were cut back, 4 bases at V and 0 bases at J, with 8 bases in the middle. The CDR3 runs 14 residues. The germline V gene has CDR1 SNHLY and CDR2 FYNNEI.

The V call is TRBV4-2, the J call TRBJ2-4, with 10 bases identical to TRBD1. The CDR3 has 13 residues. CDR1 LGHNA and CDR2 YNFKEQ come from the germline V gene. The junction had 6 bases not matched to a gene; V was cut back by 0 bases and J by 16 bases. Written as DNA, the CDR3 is TGTGCCAGCAGCCAAGATCGAGACAGGGGGCTTTACTTC. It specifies CASSQDRDRGLYF.

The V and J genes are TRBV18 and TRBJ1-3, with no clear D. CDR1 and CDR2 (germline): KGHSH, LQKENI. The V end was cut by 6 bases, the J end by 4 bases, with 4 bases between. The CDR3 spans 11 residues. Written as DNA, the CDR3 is TGTGCCAGCTCCTCGGGAAACACCATATATTTT. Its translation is CASSSGNTIYF.

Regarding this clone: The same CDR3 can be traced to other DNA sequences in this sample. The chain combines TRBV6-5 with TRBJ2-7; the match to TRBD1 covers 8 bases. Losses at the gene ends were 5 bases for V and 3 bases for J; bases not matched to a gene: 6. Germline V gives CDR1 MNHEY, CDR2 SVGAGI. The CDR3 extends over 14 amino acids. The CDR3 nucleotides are TGTGCCAGCAGTCCCGGACAGGGAAGCTACGAGCAGTACTTC. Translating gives CASSPGQGSYEQYF.

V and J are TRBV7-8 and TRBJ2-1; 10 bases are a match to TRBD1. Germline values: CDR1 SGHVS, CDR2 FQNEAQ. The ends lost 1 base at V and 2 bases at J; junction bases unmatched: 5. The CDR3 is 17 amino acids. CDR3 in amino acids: CASSLGPGQGPYNEQFF. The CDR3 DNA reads TGTGCCAGCAGCTTAGGGCCGGGACAGGGGCCCTACAATGAGCAGTTCTTC.

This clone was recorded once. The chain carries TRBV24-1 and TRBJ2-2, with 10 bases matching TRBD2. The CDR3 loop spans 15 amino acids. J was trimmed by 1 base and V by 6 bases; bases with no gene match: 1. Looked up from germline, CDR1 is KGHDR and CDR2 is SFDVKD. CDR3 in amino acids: CATSRTSGNTGELFF. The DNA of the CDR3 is TGTGCCACCAGTAGGACTAGCGGGAACACCGGGGAGCTGTTTTTT.

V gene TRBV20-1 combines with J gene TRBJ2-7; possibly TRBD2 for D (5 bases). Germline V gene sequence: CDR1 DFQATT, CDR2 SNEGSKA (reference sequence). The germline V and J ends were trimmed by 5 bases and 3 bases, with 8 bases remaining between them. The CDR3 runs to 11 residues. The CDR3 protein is CSAYGGYEQYF. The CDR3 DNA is TGCAGTGCTTATGGAGGCTACGAGCAGTACTTC.

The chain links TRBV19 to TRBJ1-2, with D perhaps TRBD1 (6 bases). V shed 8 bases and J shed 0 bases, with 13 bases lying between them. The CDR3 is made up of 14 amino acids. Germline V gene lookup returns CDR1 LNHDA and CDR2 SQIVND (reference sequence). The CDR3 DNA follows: TGTGCCAGTTCCTCTAGGGACACTAACTATGGCTACACCTTC. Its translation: CASSSRDTNYGYTF. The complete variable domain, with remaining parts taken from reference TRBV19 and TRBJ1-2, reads DGGITQSPKYLFRKEGQNVTLSCEQNLNHDAMYWYRQDPGQGLRLIYYSQIVNDFQKGDIAEGYSVSREKKESFPLTVTSAQKNPTAFYLCASSSRDTNYGYTFGSGTRLTVV.

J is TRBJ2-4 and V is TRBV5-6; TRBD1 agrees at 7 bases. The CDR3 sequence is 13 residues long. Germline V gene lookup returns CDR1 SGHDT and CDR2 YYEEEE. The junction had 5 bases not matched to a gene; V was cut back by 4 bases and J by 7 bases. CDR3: CASSTGTANIQYF. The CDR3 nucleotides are TGTGCCAGCAGCACGGGGACAGCGAACATTCAGTACTTC. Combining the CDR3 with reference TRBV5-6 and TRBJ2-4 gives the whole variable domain DAGVTQSPTHLIKTRGQQVTLRCSPKSGHDTVSWYQQALGQGPQFIFQYYEEEERQRGNFPDRFSGHQFPNYSSELNVNALLLGDSALYLCASSTGTANIQYFGAGTRLSVL.

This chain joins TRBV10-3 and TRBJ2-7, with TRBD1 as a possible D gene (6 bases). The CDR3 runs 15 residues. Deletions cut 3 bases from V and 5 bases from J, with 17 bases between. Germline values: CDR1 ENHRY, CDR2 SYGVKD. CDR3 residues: CAISEPGHGIDEQYF. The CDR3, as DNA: TGTGCCATCAGTGAACCGGGACACGGTATTGACGAGCAGTACTTC.

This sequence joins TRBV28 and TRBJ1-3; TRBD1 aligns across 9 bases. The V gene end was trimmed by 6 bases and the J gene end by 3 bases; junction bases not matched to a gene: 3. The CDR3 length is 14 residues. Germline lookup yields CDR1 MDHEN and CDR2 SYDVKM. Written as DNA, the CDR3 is TGTGCCAGCAGCTGGACAGGGGTTGGAAACACCATATATTTT. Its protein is CASSWTGVGNTIYF.

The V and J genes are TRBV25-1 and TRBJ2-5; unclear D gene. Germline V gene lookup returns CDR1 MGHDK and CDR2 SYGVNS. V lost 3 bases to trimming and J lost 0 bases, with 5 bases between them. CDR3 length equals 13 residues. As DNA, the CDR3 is TGTGCCAGCAGTGAGATACACCAAGAGACCCAGTACTTC. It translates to CASSEIHQETQYF.

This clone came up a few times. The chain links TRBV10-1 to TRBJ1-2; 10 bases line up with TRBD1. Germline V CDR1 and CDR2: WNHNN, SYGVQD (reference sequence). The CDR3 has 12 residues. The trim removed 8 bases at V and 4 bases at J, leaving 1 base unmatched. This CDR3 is CASRDRGYGYTF. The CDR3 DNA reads TGCGCCAGCCGGGACAGGGGCTATGGCTACACCTTC.

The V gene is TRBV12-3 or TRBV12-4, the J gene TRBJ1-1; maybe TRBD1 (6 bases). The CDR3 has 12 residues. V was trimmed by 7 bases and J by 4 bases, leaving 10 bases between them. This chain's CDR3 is CASTTGITEAFF. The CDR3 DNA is TGTGCCAGCACTACAGGGATCACTGAAGCTTTCTTT.

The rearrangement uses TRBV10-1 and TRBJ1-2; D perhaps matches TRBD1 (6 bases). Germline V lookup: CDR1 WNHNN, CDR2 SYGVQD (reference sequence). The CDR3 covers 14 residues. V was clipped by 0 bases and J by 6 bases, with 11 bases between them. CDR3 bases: TGCGCCAGCAGTGAGTCCGCAGGGGCGGATGGCTACACCTTC. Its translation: CASSESAGADGYTF.

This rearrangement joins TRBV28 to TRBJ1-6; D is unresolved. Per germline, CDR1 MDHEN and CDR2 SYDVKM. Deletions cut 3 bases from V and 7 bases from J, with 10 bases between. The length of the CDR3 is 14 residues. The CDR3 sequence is CASSLWRVNSPLHF. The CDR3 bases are TGTGCCAGCAGTTTGTGGCGGGTGAATTCACCCCTCCACTTT.

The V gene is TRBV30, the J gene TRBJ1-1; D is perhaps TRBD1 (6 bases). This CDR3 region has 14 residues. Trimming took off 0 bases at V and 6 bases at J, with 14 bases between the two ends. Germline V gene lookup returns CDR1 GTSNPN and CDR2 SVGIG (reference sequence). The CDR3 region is CAWSVRGGYAEAFF. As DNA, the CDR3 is TGTGCCTGGAGTGTAAGGGGGGGGTACGCTGAAGCTTTCTTT.

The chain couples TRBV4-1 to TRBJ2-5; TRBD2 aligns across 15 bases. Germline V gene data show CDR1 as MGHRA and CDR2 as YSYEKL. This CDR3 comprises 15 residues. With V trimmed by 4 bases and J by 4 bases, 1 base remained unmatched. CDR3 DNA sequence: TGCGCCAGCAGCCTGGGACTAGCGGGAGGAGAGACCCAGTACTTC. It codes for CASSLGLAGGETQYF.

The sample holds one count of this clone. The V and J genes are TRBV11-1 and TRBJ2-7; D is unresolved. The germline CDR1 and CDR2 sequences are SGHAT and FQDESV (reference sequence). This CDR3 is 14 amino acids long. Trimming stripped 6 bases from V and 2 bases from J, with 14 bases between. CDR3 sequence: CASRRSTATYEQYF. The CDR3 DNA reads TGTGCCAGCAGGAGGTCGACGGCCACCTACGAGCAGTACTTC.